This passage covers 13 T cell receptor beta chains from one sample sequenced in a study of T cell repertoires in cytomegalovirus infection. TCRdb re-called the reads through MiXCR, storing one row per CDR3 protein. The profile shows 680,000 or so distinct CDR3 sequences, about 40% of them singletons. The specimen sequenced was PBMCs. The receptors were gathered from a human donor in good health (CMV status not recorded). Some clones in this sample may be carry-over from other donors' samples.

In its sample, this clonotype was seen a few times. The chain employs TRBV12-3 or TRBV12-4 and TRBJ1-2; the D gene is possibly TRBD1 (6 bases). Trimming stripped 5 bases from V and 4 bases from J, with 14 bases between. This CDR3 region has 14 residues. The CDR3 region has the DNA TGTGCCAGCAGTGAACCGGGACACTCCTATGGCTACACCTTC. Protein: CASSEPGHSYGYTF.

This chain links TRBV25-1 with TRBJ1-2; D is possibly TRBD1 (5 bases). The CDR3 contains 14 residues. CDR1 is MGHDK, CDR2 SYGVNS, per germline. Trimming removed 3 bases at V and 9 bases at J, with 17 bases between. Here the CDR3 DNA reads TGTGCCAGCAGTGATTCTTGGGGCCTATTAAGCTACACCTTC. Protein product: CASSDSWGLLSYTF.

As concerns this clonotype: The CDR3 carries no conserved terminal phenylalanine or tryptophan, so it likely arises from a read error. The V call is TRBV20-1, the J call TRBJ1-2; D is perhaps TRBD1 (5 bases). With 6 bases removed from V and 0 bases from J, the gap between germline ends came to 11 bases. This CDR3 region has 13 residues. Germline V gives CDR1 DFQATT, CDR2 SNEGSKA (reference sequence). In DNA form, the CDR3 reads TGCAGTGCCCGGGACGCCACTAACTATGGCTACACCTTA. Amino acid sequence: CSARDATNYGYTL.

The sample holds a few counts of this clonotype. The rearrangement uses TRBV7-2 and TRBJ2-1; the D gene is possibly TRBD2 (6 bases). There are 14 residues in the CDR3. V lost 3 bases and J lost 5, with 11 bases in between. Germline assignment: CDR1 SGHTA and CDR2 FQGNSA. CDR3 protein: CASSFPGRHNEQFF. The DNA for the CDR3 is TGTGCCAGCAGCTTTCCCGGGAGACACAATGAGCAGTTCTTC.

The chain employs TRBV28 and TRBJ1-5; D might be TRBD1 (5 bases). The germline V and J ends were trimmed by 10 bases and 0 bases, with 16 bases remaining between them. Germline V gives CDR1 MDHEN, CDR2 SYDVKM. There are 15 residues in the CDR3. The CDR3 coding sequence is TGTGCCACCTCCTTGTGGGGGGTTAGCAATCAGCCCCAGCATTTT. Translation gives CATSLWGVSNQPQHF.

The CDR3 loop reads CASSRVGQEQYF. The CDR3 coding sequence is TGTGCCAGCAGCCGGGTTGGGCAAGAGCAGTACTTC. The rearrangement uses TRBV7-2 and TRBJ2-7; D unclear. CDR3 size: 12 residues. Looked up from germline, CDR1 is SGHTA and CDR2 is FQGNSA. V was clipped by 5 bases and J by 7 bases, with 12 bases between them.

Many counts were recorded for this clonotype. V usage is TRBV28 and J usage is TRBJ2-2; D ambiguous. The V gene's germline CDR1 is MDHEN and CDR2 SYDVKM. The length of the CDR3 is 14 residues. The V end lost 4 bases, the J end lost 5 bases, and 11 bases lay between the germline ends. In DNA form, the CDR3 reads TGTGCCAGCAGTTGGTTCCGGCCTACCGGGGAGCTGTTTTTT. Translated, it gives CASSWFRPTGELFF.

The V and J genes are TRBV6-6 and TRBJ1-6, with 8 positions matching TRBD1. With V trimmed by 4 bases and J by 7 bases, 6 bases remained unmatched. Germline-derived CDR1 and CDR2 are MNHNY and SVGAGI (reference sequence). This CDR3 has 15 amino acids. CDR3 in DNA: TGTGCCAGCAGTTGGTCGCAGGGGGCAAATTCACCCCTCCACTTT. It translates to CASSWSQGANSPLHF.

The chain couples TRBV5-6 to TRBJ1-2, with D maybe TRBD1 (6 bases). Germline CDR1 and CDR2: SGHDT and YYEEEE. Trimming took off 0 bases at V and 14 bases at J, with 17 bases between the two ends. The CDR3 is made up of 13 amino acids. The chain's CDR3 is CASSLVRTAVGTF. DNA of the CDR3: TGTGCCAGCAGCTTGGTACGGACAGCGGTGGGGACCTTC.

The CDR3 protein is CSARDSQVTGELFF. CDR3 DNA: TGCAGTGCTAGAGATTCTCAAGTTACCGGGGAGCTGTTTTTT. The chain has TRBV20-1 and TRBJ2-2; D remains ambiguous. There are 14 residues in the CDR3. Deletions cut 0 bases from V and 5 bases from J, with 10 bases between. Germline V gene sequence: CDR1 DFQATT, CDR2 SNEGSKA (reference sequence).

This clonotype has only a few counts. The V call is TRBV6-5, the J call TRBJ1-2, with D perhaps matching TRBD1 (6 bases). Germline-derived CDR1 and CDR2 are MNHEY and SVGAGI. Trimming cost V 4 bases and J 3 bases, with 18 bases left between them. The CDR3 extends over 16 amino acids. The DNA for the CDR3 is TGTGCCAGCAGTTCGTGGGGGGATCGGGGGCACTATGGCTACACCTTC. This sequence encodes CASSSWGDRGHYGYTF.

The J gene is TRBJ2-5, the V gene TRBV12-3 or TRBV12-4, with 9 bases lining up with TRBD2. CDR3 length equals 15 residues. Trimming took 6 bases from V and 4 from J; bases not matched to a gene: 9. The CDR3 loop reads CASSPRGGSRETQYF. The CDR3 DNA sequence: TGTGCCAGCAGCCCGCGGGGGGGTTCGAGAGAGACCCAGTACTTC.

The CDR3, as DNA: TGTGCCAGCACCGTCGGGGGGACTGAAGCTTTCTTT. Translation gives CASTVGGTEAFF. The J gene is TRBJ1-1, the V gene TRBV28; weak D call: TRBD1 (5 bases). There are 12 residues in the CDR3. Germline assignment: CDR1 MDHEN and CDR2 SYDVKM. The V end lost 7 bases, the J end lost 5 bases, and 11 bases lay between the germline ends.